The present TCR beta chain was sequenced within a study of blood T cell repertoires in COVID-19. In the study overall: From the United States, Italy and Spain came samples of acute and convalescent COVID-19. T cells, B-cell-depleted T cells, or PBMCs supplied cDNA or gDNA.

How the authors handled the data: Reference gene primer amplification yielded estimated nucleated cell counts. Clones were read by immunoSEQ multiplex PCR, and TCRdb kept only the in-frame ones, dropping some. V and J calls and clone size are those listed in that table; D and trimming were worked out from the DNA. This sample has about 73,000 clones, with approximately 88% found just once. The V and J ends lost 3 bases and 2 bases respectively, with 8 bases between them. Germline values: CDR1 LNHNV, CDR2 YYDKDF (reference sequence). CDR3 length: 14 residues. The specimen was peripheral blood. The chain carries TRBV15 and TRBJ1-5; TRBD1 might be the D (5 bases). The TCR was taken from an elderly man with active or convalescent COVID-19. CDR3 region: CATSRTAGNQPQHF. CDR3 bases: TGTGCCACCAGCAGGACAGCTGGCAATCAGCCCCAGCATTTT. Full variable domain (remainder filled in from reference TRBV15 and TRBJ1-5): DAMVIQNPRYQVTQFGKPVTLSCSQTLNHNVMYWYQQKSSQAPKLLFHYYDKDFNNEADTPDNFQSRRPNTSFCFLDIRSPGLGDTAMYLCATSRTAGNQPQHFGDGTRLSIL.